Presented here are 16 T cell receptor beta chains from one specimen sequenced in a study of blood T cell repertoires in COVID-19. The protocol was immunoSEQ multiplex PCR, while the TCRdb copy is restricted to in-frame clones and leaves out a portion. Of around 250,000 clones listed, nearly 90% were seen once; the top ten hold approximately 2.1%. What was sequenced was peripheral blood. The receptors stem from a woman in her fifties or sixties with COVID-19, enrolled during active disease.

The chain is built from TRBV11-2 and TRBJ2-7; possible D gene TRBD2, 6 bases. This CDR3 has 16 amino acids. CDR1 and CDR2 (germline): SGHAT, FQNNGV. The V gene lost 4 bases and the J gene lost 5 bases, with 21 bases spanning the gap. The CDR3 region has the DNA TGTGCCAGCAGCTACAAGACAGAGCACCGGAGGGACGAGCAGTACTTC. Protein: CASSYKTEHRRDEQYF.

The chain couples TRBV5-1 to TRBJ2-1; a weak D match, TRBD2 (5 bases). The CDR3 spans 17 residues. V gave up 3 bases and J gave up 0 bases, with 16 bases separating them. Germline V lookup: CDR1 SGHRS, CDR2 YFSETQ. CDR3 amino acids: CASSWPSGVSSYNEQFF. CDR3 nucleotides: TGCGCCAGCAGCTGGCCCTCCGGGGTCAGCTCCTACAATGAGCAGTTCTTC.

This chain links TRBV29-1 with TRBJ1-1; possibly TRBD1 for D (6 bases). V lost 3 bases, J lost 1 base, and 15 bases lay in between. In germline, CDR1 is SQVTM, CDR2 ANQGSEA. The CDR3 consists of 15 residues. Here the CDR3 reads CSVEEAGARNTEAFF. The CDR3 nucleotides read TGCAGCGTTGAGGAGGCGGGGGCGCGGAACACTGAAGCTTTCTTT.

The genes are TRBV4-2 and TRBJ1-1; 10 bases agree with TRBD1. Trimming cost V 2 bases and J 8 bases; bases outside gene matches: 5. The germline V gene has CDR1 LGHNA and CDR2 YNFKEQ. There are 14 residues in the CDR3. The CDR3 region is CASSQRTGGTEAFF. For the CDR3, the DNA is TGTGCCAGCAGCCAACGGACAGGGGGGACGGAAGCTTTCTTT.

The chain couples TRBV7-8 to TRBJ1-2, with a tentative D call TRBD1 (6 bases). Trimming took off 5 bases at V and 8 bases at J, with 18 bases between the two ends. The germline V gene has CDR1 SGHVS and CDR2 FQNEAQ. The CDR3 runs to 14 residues. The CDR3 bases are TGTGCCAGCAGCCAGACCCAACAGGGTTCGGGCTACACCTTC. This codes for CASSQTQQGSGYTF.

The rearrangement uses TRBV19 and TRBJ1-2; D is unclear. V lost 3 bases, J lost 4 bases, and 15 bases lay in between. Germline CDR1 LNHDA, CDR2 SQIVND (reference sequence). There are 15 residues in the CDR3. The CDR3 nucleotides are TGTGCCAGTAGTATCGAGACCCTCCGAGGCTATGGCTACACCTTC. As protein: CASSIETLRGYGYTF.

This clone appeared once. The gene calls are TRBV9 and TRBJ2-7; D is perhaps TRBD1 (6 bases). CDR1 SGDLS and CDR2 YYNGEE come from the germline V gene. Trimming took off 3 bases at V and 12 bases at J, with 22 bases between the two ends. This CDR3 has 14 amino acids. The DNA for the CDR3 is TGTGCCAGCAGCGAGGGTGACAGGAATAACGGGCTGTACTTC. Amino acid sequence: CASSEGDRNNGLYF.

In this sample, this clone turned up a few times. The V and J genes are TRBV18 and TRBJ1-2; D is undetermined. Between the trimmed V and J ends, which lost 0 bases and 4 bases, there was a span of 6 bases. Germline CDR1 KGHSH, CDR2 LQKENI. The CDR3 runs 13 residues. DNA for the CDR3: TGTGCCAGCTCACCACCACAGACCTATGGCTACACCTTC. This sequence encodes CASSPPQTYGYTF. Filled out from reference TRBV18 and TRBJ1-2, the complete variable domain reads NAGVMQNPRHLVRRRGQEARLRCSPMKGHSHVYWYRQLPEEGLKFMVYLQKENIIDESGMPKERFSAEFPKEGPSILRIQQVVRGDSAAYFCASSPPQTYGYTFGSGTRLTVV.

The CDR3 DNA reads TGTGCCAGCAGCGCCGGGACAGGGGGCGCGGGCTATGGCTACACCTTC. Its translation is CASSAGTGGAGYGYTF. The J gene is TRBJ1-2, the V gene TRBV9; 12 bases match TRBD1. The germline V gene encodes CDR1 SGDLS and CDR2 YYNGEE. The J segment lost 4 bases and the V segment lost 3 bases, leaving 7 bases of the junction unmatched. This CDR3 comprises 16 residues. The full variable domain, rest sourced from reference TRBV9 and TRBJ1-2, is DSGVTQTPKHLITATGQRVTLRCSPRSGDLSVYWYQQSLDQGLQFLIQYYNGEERAKGNILERFSAQQFPDLHSELNLSSLELGDSALYFCASSAGTGGAGYGYTFGSGTRLTVV.

A few counts support this clone. The rearrangement joins TRBV7-2 to TRBJ2-7; 7 bases line up with TRBD1. The V gene's germline CDR1 is SGHTA and CDR2 FQGNSA. With 5 bases clipped from V and 0 bases from J, the junction kept 7 bases outside the gene matches. The CDR3 extends over 15 amino acids. CDR3 in amino acids: CASSPSGQPSYEQYF. In DNA, the CDR3 is TGTGCCAGCAGCCCTTCGGGACAGCCCTCCTACGAGCAGTACTTC.

A single count supports this clone. The J gene is TRBJ1-2, the V gene TRBV5-6; 7 bases match TRBD1. Germline CDR1 SGHDT, CDR2 YYEEEE. The J segment lost 6 bases and the V segment lost 4 bases, leaving 12 bases of the junction unmatched. The CDR3 covers 15 residues. CDR3 coding DNA: TGTGCCAGCAGCCCGGACCCCAGACAGGGCCATGGCTACACCTTC. Its translation: CASSPDPRQGHGYTF.

The rearrangement links TRBV3-1 (or the pseudogene TRBV3-2) to TRBJ2-5; D possibly corresponds to TRBD1 (6 bases). The V gene lost 7 bases and the J gene lost 5 bases, with 17 bases spanning the gap. The CDR3 covers 14 residues. Germline-derived CDR1 and CDR2 are LGHDT and YNNKEL (reference sequence). DNA for the CDR3: TGTGCCAGCAACCGGGACAATGCGGAGGAGACCCAGTACTTC. It yields the protein CASNRDNAEETQYF.

The chain employs TRBV19 and TRBJ2-7; a possible D gene is TRBD1 (6 bases). Germline V gene data show CDR1 as LNHDA and CDR2 as SQIVND (reference sequence). Trimming removed 5 bases from V and 0 bases from J, with 11 bases in between. The CDR3 is 14 residues long. CDR3 amino acids: CASSSKGDSYEQYF. The CDR3 DNA sequence: TGTGCCAGTAGTTCCAAGGGGGACTCCTACGAGCAGTACTTC.

This clone was picked up a small number of times. The gene calls are TRBV3-1 (or the pseudogene TRBV3-2) and TRBJ1-2; possibly TRBD1 for D (5 bases). Germline V lookup: CDR1 LGHDT, CDR2 YNNKEL (reference sequence). The CDR3 length is 17 residues. Trimming pared 4 bases from V and 0 bases from J, leaving 18 bases between. The DNA for the CDR3 is TGTGCCAGCAGCCTGTCCCCCGGGACTCTGGCTAACTATGGCTACACCTTC. Translation: CASSLSPGTLANYGYTF.

The chain has TRBV5-4 and TRBJ2-7, with TRBD2 matching over 9 bases. CDR1 is SGHNT, CDR2 YYREEE, per germline (reference sequence). The V and J ends lost 1 base and 3 bases, in that order; junction bases with no gene match: 11. The CDR3 loop spans 17 amino acids. CDR3 in DNA: TGTGCCAGCAGCTTGCCCCCATTAGCGGGGGTCCGCTACGAGCAGTACTTC. This translates into CASSLPPLAGVRYEQYF. The whole variable domain, remainder taken from reference TRBV5-4 and TRBJ2-7, is ETGVTQSPTHLIKTRGQQVTLRCSSQSGHNTVSWYQQALGQGPQFIFQYYREEENGRGNFPPRFSGLQFPNYSSELNVNALELDDSALYLCASSLPPLAGVRYEQYFGPGTRLTVT.

The rearrangement links TRBV6-2 or TRBV6-3 to TRBJ1-2; D remains unclear. V was clipped by 2 bases and J by 8 bases, with 12 bases between them. Germline CDR1 MNHEY, CDR2 SVGEGT. The CDR3 totals 13 residues. The CDR3 coding sequence is TGTGCCAGCAGTTACGTAGTGGGAGAAGGCTACACCTTC. Its translation is CASSYVVGEGYTF.